This T cell receptor beta chain was profiled in a study of blood T cell repertoires in COVID-19. Across the study: Samples of COVID-19 (acute and convalescent) were obtained from the United States, Italy and Spain. T cells, B-cell-depleted T cells, or PBMCs provided the cDNA or gDNA that served as material.

On this clone: One end of the junction varies from germline; a read error may be responsible.

Per the original methods: Amplification with reference gene primers provided the estimates of nucleated cell counts. The repertoire was sequenced with immunoSEQ multiplex PCR; TCRdb's copy has only in-frame clones and lacks some. V and J calls and clone size come straight from that table; D and trimming were deduced from the DNA. The table shows 120,000 or so clones, with more than 75% occurring only once. The sequencing input was peripheral blood. The clonotype comes from a human donor in a cohort sampled during active COVID-19.

The CDR3 DNA reads as TGTGCTAGCAGCCAAACCGGGACAGGGCACATCACCGGGGAGCTGTTTTTT. This gives the protein CASSQTGTGHITGELFF. The chain links TRBV7-7 to TRBJ2-2, with 9 bases identical to TRBD1. Per the germline V gene, CDR1 is SSHAT and CDR2 is FNYEAQ (reference sequence). This CDR3 region has 17 residues.